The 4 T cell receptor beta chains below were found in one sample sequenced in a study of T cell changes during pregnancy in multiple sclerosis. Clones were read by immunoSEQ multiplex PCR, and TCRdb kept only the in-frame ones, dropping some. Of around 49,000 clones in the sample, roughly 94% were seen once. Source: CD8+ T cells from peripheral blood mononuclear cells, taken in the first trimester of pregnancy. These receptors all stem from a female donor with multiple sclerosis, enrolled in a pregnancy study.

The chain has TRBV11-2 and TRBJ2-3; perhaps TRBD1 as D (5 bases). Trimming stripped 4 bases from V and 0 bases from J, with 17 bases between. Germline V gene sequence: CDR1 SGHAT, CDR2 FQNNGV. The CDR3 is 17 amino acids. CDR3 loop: CASSSLVSGLSTDTQYF. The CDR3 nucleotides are TGTGCCAGCAGCTCCCTAGTATCAGGGCTGAGCACAGATACGCAGTATTTT.

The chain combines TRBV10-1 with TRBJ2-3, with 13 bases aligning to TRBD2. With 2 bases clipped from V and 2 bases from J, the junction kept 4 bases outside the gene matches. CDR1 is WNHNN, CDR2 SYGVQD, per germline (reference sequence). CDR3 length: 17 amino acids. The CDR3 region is CASSERLAGGPTDTQYF. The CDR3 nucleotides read TGCGCCAGCAGTGAGAGACTAGCGGGAGGACCCACAGATACGCAGTATTTT.

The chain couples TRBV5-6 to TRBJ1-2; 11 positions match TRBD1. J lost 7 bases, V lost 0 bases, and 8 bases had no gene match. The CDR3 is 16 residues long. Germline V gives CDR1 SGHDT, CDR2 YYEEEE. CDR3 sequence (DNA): TGTGCCAGCAGCTTGGCCCCGGACAGGGGGCCAGTTGGCTACACCTTC. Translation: CASSLAPDRGPVGYTF.

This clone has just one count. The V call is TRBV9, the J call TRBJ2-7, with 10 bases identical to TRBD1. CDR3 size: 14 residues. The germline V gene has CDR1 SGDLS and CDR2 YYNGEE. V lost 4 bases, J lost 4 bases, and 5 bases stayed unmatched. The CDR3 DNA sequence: TGTGCCAGCAGCCAGGGGACAGGGGTTTACGAGCAGTACTTC. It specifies CASSQGTGVYEQYF. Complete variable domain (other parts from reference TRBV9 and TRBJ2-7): DSGVTQTPKHLITATGQRVTLRCSPRSGDLSVYWYQQSLDQGLQFLIQYYNGEERAKGNILERFSAQQFPDLHSELNLSSLELGDSALYFCASSQGTGVYEQYFGPGTRLTVT.